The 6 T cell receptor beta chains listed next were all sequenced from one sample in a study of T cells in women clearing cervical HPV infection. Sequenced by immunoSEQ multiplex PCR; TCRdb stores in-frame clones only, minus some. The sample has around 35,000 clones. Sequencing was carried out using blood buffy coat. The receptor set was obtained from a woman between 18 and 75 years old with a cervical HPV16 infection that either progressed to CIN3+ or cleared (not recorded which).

This chain's CDR3 is CASGLGRADTDTQYF. Incomplete CDR3 DNA: TGTGCTAGTGGTTTGGGCAGGGCAGACACAGATACG. V gene TRBV12-5 combines with J gene TRBJ2-3; TRBD1 is a possible D gene (5 bases). The missing CDR3 end, 3 residues past where the read stops, is filled in from the germline J gene. Germline loops: CDR1 LGHNT, CDR2 FRNRAP. V gave up 1 base and J gave up 2 bases, with 10 bases separating them. This CDR3 spans 15 amino acids.

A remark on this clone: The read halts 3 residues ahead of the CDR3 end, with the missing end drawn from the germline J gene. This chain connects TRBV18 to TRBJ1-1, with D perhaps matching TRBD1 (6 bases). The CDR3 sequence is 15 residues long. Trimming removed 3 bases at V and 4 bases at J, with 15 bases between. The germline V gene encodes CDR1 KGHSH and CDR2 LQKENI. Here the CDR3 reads CASSPTDSLTTEAFF. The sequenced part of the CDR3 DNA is TGTGCCAGCTCACCTACGGACAGCCTGACCACTGAA.

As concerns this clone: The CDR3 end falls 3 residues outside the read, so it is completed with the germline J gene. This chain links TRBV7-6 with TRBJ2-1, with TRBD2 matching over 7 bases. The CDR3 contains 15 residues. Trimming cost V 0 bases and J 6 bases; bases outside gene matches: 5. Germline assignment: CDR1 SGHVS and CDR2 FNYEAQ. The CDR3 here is CASSLAGLELNEQFF. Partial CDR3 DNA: TGTGCCAGCAGCTTAGCCGGACTAGAGCTCAATGAG.

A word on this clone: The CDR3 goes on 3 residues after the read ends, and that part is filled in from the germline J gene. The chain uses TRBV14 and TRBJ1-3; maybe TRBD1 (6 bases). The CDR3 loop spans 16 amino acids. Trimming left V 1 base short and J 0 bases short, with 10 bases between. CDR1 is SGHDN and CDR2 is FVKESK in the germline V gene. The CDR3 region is CASSQVGGLSGNTIYF. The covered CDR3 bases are TGTGCCAGCAGCCAAGTTGGGGGCCTCTCTGGAAACACC. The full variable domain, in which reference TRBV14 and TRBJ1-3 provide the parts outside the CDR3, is EAGVTQFPSHSVIEKGQTVTLRCDPISGHDNLYWYRRVMGKEIKFLLHFVKESKQDESGMPNNRFLAERTGGTYSTLKVQPAELEDSGVYFCASSQVGGLSGNTIYFGEGSWLTVV.

Incomplete CDR3 DNA: TGTGCCACAAGCCCGGGACACTCTATAGAGACC. Protein: CATSPGHSIET. The complete CDR3 reads CATSPGHSIETQYF. The V call is TRBV12-3 or TRBV12-4, the J call TRBJ2-5; D might be TRBD1 (6 bases). The read gets to within 3 residues of the CDR3 end, and the germline J gene fills in the rest. The V gene lost 10 bases and the J gene lost 4 bases, with 19 bases spanning the gap. CDR3 length: 14 amino acids.

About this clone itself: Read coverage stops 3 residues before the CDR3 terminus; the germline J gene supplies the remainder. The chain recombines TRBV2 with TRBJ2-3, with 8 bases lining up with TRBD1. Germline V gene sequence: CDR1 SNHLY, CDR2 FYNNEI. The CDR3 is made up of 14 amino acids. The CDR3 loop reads CASRDGTGNQPQYF. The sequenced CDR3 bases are TGTGCCAGCAGAGACGGGACAGGCAATCAGCCG. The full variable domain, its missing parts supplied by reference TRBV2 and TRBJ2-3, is EPEVTQTPSHQVTQMGQEVILRCVPISNHLYFYWYRQILGQKVEFLVSFYNNEISEKSEIFDDQFSVERPDGSNFTLKIRSTKLEDSAMYFCASRDGTGNQPQYFGPGTRLTVL.